This T cell receptor (beta chain) was captured by sequencing in a study of Graves' ophthalmopathy and Graves' hyperthyroidism. Study-level results: Clonotypes were expanded in thyroid at above 0.001 frequency, and most also appeared in blood.

Germline lookup yields CDR1 SGHAT and CDR2 FQNNGV. With 6 bases clipped from V and 3 bases from J, the junction kept 4 bases outside the gene matches. CDR3 size: 13 residues. From RNA, the CDR3 regions of TCR beta chains were amplified and sequenced. HTBI-primed first-round RT-PCR preceded second-round multiplex PCR. TCRdb analysed the multiplex PCR reads with MiXCR anew, one entry per CDR3 protein. The data show about 1.1 million distinct CDR3 sequences, about two fifths seen once. On this clonotype itself: Its cognate antigen is unknown.

The sample consisted of peripheral blood or thyroid tissue (not recorded which). The receptor was isolated from an adult man with Graves' hyperthyroidism. V and J are TRBV11-2 and TRBJ2-7; 8 nucleotides align to TRBD2. The CDR3 sequence is CASRRGVYYEQYF. DNA for the CDR3: TGTGCCAGCAGGCGGGGGGTATACTACGAGCAGTACTTC.